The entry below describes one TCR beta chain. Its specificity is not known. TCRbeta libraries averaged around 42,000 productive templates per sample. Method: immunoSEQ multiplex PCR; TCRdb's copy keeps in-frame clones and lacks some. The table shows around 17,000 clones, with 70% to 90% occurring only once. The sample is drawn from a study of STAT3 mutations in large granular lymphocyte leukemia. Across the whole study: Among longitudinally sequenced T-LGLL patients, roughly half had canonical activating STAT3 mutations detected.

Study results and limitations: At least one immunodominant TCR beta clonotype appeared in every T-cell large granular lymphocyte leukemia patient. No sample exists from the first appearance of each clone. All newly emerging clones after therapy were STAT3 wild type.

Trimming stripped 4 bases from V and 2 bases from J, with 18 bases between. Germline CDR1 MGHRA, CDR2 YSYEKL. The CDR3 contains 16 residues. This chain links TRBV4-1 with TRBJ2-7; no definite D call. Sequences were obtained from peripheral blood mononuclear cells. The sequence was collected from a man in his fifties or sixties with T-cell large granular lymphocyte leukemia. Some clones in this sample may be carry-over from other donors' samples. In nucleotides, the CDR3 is TGCGCCAGCAGCCTCACATTTGATACAGTCGCCTACGAGCAGTACTTC. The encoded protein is CASSLTFDTVAYEQYF.